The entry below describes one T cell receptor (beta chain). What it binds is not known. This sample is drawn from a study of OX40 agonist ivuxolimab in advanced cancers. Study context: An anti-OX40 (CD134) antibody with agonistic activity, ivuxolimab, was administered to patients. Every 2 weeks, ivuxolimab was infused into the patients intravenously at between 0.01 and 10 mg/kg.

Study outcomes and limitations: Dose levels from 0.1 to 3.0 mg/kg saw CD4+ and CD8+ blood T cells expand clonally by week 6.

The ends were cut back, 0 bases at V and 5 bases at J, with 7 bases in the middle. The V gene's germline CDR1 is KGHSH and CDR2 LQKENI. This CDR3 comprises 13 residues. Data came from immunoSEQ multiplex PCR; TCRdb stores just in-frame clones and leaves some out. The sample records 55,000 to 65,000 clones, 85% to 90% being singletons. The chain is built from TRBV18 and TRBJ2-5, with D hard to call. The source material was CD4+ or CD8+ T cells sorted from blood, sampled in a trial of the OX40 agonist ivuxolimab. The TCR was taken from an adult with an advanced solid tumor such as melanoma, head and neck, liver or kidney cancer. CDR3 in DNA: TGTGCCAGCTCACCACCGTCCGGGGAGACCCAGTACTTC. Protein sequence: CASSPPSGETQYF.